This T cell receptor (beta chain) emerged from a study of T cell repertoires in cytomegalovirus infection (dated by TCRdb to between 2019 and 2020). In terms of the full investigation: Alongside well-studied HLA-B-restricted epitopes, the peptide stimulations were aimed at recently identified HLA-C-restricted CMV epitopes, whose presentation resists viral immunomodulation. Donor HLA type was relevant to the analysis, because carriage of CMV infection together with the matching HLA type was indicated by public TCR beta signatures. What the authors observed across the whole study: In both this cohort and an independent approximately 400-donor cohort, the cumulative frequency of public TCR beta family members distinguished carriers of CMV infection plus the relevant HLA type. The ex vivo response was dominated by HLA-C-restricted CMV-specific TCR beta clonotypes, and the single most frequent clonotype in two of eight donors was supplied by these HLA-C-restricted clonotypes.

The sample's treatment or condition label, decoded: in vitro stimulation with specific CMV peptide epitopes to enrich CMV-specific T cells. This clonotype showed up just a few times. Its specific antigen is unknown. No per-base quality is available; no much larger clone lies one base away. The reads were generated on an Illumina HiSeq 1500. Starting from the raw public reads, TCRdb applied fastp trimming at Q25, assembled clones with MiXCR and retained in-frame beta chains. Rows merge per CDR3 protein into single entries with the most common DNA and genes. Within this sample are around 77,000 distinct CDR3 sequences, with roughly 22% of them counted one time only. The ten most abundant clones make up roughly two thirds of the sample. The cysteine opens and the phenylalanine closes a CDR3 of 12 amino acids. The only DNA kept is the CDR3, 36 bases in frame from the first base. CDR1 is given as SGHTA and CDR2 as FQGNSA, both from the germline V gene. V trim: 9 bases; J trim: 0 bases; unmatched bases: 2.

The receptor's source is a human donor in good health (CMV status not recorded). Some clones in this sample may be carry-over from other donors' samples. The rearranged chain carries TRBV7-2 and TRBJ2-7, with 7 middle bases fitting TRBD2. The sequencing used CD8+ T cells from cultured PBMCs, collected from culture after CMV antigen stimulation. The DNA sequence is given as TGTGCCAGTCGGACTAGCTCCTACGAGCAGTACTTC. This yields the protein CASRTSSYEQYF.